The 32 T cell receptor beta chains listed next were all sequenced from one sample in a study of OX40 agonist ivuxolimab in advanced cancers. Only in-frame clones appear in the TCRdb table, and some are missing; sequencing was by immunoSEQ multiplex PCR. The sample includes about 58,000 clones, 70% to 90% of them seen just once. Sample: CD4+ or CD8+ T cells sorted from blood, taken in a trial of the OX40 agonist ivuxolimab. All receptors derive from an adult with an advanced solid tumor such as melanoma, head and neck, liver or kidney cancer.

The J gene is TRBJ1-4, the V gene TRBV9; D uncertain. The CDR3 is made up of 16 amino acids. V was trimmed by 4 bases and J by 0 bases, leaving 13 bases between them. Germline values: CDR1 SGDLS, CDR2 YYNGEE. Here the CDR3 reads CASSPGGSATNEKLFF. The CDR3 nucleotides are TGTGCCAGCAGCCCTGGAGGGTCTGCAACTAATGAAAAACTGTTTTTT.

This chain connects TRBV29-1 to TRBJ1-4; D is undetermined. V lost 4 bases, J lost 4 bases, and 13 bases lay in between. The CDR3 is 14 amino acids. From germline, CDR1 is SQVTM and CDR2 ANQGSEA. CDR3 in amino acids: CSVARTANNEKLFF. For the CDR3, the DNA is TGCAGCGTTGCCCGAACAGCGAATAATGAAAAACTGTTTTTT.

In this sample, this clone is medium-sized. The gene calls are TRBV27 and TRBJ1-1, with D possibly TRBD1 on 6 matching bases. In germline, CDR1 is MNHEY, CDR2 SMNVEV (reference sequence). The V end was cut by 6 bases, the J end by 6 bases, with 20 bases between. The CDR3 runs to 15 residues. CDR3 DNA sequence: TGTGCCAGCAGCGACTCTGGGGGGGGGCTCGCTGAAGCTTTCTTT. This translates into CASSDSGGGLAEAFF.

V is TRBV12-5 and J is TRBJ1-1; 7 nucleotides agree with TRBD1. The CDR3 is 13 residues long. V was pared by 1 base and J by 8 bases, with 4 bases of the junction left unmatched. CDR1 and CDR2 from the germline V gene are LGHNT and FRNRAP. The CDR3 region has the DNA TGTGCTAGTGGTTTGGGCGGACAGGTCGAAGCTTTCTTT. Residues: CASGLGGQVEAFF.

This rearrangement joins TRBV10-3 to TRBJ2-1; D uncertain. Germline CDR1 ENHRY, CDR2 SYGVKD. V was trimmed by 2 bases and J by 7 bases, leaving 15 bases between them. The CDR3 is 15 residues long. DNA of the CDR3: TGTGCCATCAGTGAGCCGTCTACTCTTAGGAATGAGCAGTTCTTC. It codes for CAISEPSTLRNEQFF.

The V and J genes are TRBV6-1 and TRBJ1-2; no definite D call. Germline lookup yields CDR1 MNHNS and CDR2 SASEGT. The CDR3 has 15 residues. The V gene lost 7 bases and the J gene lost 4 bases, with 19 bases spanning the gap. The DNA of the CDR3 is TGTGCCAGCACCCAAGGGATGGAGGCTAGCTATGGCTACACCTTC. Its translation is CASTQGMEASYGYTF.

This rearrangement joins TRBV5-1 to TRBJ2-7, with 13 bases aligning to TRBD2. Trimming at V came to 4 bases and at J to 4 bases, leaving 5 bases not matched to a gene. CDR3 size: 15 residues. Germline V gives CDR1 SGHRS, CDR2 YFSETQ. The CDR3 DNA is TGCGCCAGCAGCCTAGGACTAGCGGGGGTATACGAGCAGTACTTC. Translated: CASSLGLAGVYEQYF.

The chain combines TRBV19 with TRBJ2-6, with 9 bases lining up with TRBD1. The germline CDR1 and CDR2 sequences are LNHDA and SQIVND (reference sequence). The CDR3 consists of 19 residues. Germline trimming cut 4 bases from V and 0 bases from J; bases unmatched to any gene: 10. The CDR3 here is CASSKTPGQGVSGANVLTF. The CDR3 DNA reads as TGTGCCAGTAGTAAAACCCCGGGACAGGGTGTCTCTGGGGCCAACGTCCTGACTTTC.

The rearrangement uses TRBV29-1 and TRBJ2-7, with no clear D. The CDR3 totals 15 residues. V was clipped by 1 base and J by 2 bases, with 15 bases between them. The germline CDR1 and CDR2 sequences are SQVTM and ANQGSEA. The CDR3 is CSVEGPPSHPYEQYF. CDR3 sequence (DNA): TGCAGCGTTGAAGGCCCCCCTAGTCACCCCTACGAGCAGTACTTC.

The V call is TRBV6-1, the J call TRBJ2-1; D is unclear. There are 15 residues in the CDR3. Deletions cut 5 bases from V and 9 bases from J, with 20 bases between. CDR1 MNHNS and CDR2 SASEGT come from the germline V gene. The CDR3 reads CASSREGSTPVEQFF. CDR3 DNA: TGTGCCAGCAGTAGGGAAGGATCCACGCCTGTTGAGCAGTTCTTC.

This chain connects TRBV2 to TRBJ2-7, with D possibly being TRBD1 (6 bases). CDR1 is SNHLY, CDR2 FYNNEI, per germline. The CDR3 loop spans 13 amino acids. Deletions cut 7 bases from V and 2 bases from J, with 12 bases between. The CDR3 DNA reads as TGTGCCAGCATGGGGACACGGACCTACGAGCAGTACTTC. It codes for CASMGTRTYEQYF.

The chain has TRBV7-2 and TRBJ2-2; D gene ambiguous. V gave up 7 bases and J gave up 2 bases, with 14 bases separating them. The germline CDR1 and CDR2 sequences are SGHTA and FQGNSA. CDR3 length: 15 residues. For the CDR3, the DNA is TGTGCCAGCAACCCCACCGGCAGAAACACCGGGGAGCTGTTTTTT. Its translation is CASNPTGRNTGELFF.

The CDR3 DNA reads TGTGCCAGCAGCCTACGTAGAGGAGTCCAGGGGGCAGACACTGAAGCTTTCTTT. This translates into CASSLRRGVQGADTEAFF. The genes are TRBV11-2 and TRBJ1-1, with 8 bases that match TRBD1. Germline CDR1 and CDR2: SGHAT and FQNNGV. V lost 5 bases and J lost 3; bases outside the gene matches: 17. The CDR3 length is 18 residues.

V is TRBV7-3 and J is TRBJ2-7, with TRBD2 as a possible D gene (6 bases). CDR3 size: 15 residues. Germline CDR1 and CDR2: SGHTA and FQGTGA. V gave up 5 bases and J gave up 4 bases, with 18 bases separating them. The CDR3 here is CASSRRAGPLYEQYF. The CDR3 DNA reads TGTGCCAGCAGCCGACGGGCGGGACCTCTATACGAGCAGTACTTC.

The chain has TRBV15 and TRBJ2-1, with 8 bases matching TRBD1. CDR3 size: 13 residues. Germline loops: CDR1 LNHNV, CDR2 YYDKDF (reference sequence). J gave up 14 bases and V 0 bases, and 6 bases lay outside the gene matches. The CDR3 DNA sequence: TGTGCCACCAGCAGAGAACCGGACAGGGTAGAGTTCTTC. Amino acid sequence: CATSREPDRVEFF.

The chain recombines TRBV27 with TRBJ1-1; weak D call: TRBD1 (5 bases). The CDR3 contains 15 residues. V lost 7 bases and J lost 5, with 20 bases in between. Germline V lookup: CDR1 MNHEY, CDR2 SMNVEV (reference sequence). Written as DNA, the CDR3 is TGTGCCAGCAAGGACATGCAGGGTGGAAGAACTGAAGCTTTCTTT. Protein product: CASKDMQGGRTEAFF.

The chain combines TRBV7-6 with TRBJ2-3, with 7 bases lining up with TRBD2. CDR3 length equals 14 residues. V lost 5 bases and J lost 1; bases outside the gene matches: 3. CDR1 and CDR2 (germline): SGHVS, FNYEAQ. The CDR3 is CASSPGRGTDTQYF. The CDR3 DNA is TGTGCCAGCAGCCCAGGGAGGGGCACAGATACGCAGTATTTT.

The table lists this clone with a few counts. This rearrangement joins TRBV5-1 to TRBJ2-5, with D perhaps assigned TRBD1 or TRBD2 (5 bases each). Deletions cut 0 bases from V and 1 base from J, with 13 bases between. The germline gives CDR1 SGHRS, CDR2 YFSETQ. CDR3 length: 16 residues. Here the CDR3 DNA reads TGCGCCAGCAGCTTGGCGCCCGTTGGGACCCAAGAGACCCAGTACTTC. It encodes CASSLAPVGTQETQYF.

This rearrangement joins TRBV30 to TRBJ1-3; a weak D match, TRBD1 (6 bases). Looked up from germline, CDR1 is GTSNPN and CDR2 is SVGIG (reference sequence). CDR3 length: 15 residues. V lost 0 bases to trimming and J lost 1 base, with 10 bases between them. As DNA, the CDR3 is TGTGCCTGGAGTGTTCGGCAGGGGTCTGGAAACACCATATATTTT. This translates into CAWSVRQGSGNTIYF.

This chain connects TRBV25-1 to TRBJ1-6; D is perhaps TRBD1 (6 bases). The CDR3 has 16 amino acids. V lost 11 bases and J lost 3, with 20 bases in between. Germline CDR1 reads MGHDK; CDR2 reads SYGVNS. CDR3 region: CAPKAAQGLYNSPLHF. In nucleotides, the CDR3 is TGTGCCCCCAAAGCGGCACAGGGACTCTATAATTCACCCCTCCACTTT.

J is TRBJ2-5 and V is TRBV30; D is undetermined. V was cut by 2 bases and J by 1 base, with 8 bases left in between. Germline CDR1 is GTSNPN and CDR2 is SVGIG (reference sequence). CDR3 length: 13 residues. The CDR3 protein is CAWSRDSQETQYF. The CDR3 nucleotides read TGTGCCTGGAGTAGAGACTCCCAAGAGACCCAGTACTTC.

The V gene is TRBV6-7, the J gene TRBJ1-6, with D perhaps TRBD1 (5 bases). TRBV6-7 is designated an ORF whose function remains uncertain. CDR3 length: 17 amino acids. V lost 0 bases and J lost 9, with 18 bases in between. Here the CDR3 reads CASSYSYKGREGSPLHF. CDR3 bases: TGTGCCAGCAGTTACTCATATAAGGGCAGGGAAGGTTCACCCCTCCACTTT.

This clone was picked up a small number of times. The rearrangement joins TRBV19 to TRBJ1-3; tentatively, D is TRBD1 (6 bases). The ends were cut back, 4 bases at V and 0 bases at J, with 10 bases in the middle. Germline CDR1 reads LNHDA; CDR2 reads SQIVND (reference sequence). The CDR3 sequence is 15 residues long. The CDR3 sequence: CASSTDRSSGNTIYF. In DNA form, the CDR3 reads TGTGCCAGTAGTACCGACAGGAGCTCTGGAAACACCATATATTTT.

This clone was recorded once. The chain is built from TRBV9 and TRBJ2-2; TRBD2 matches 11 bases. Germline V gives CDR1 SGDLS, CDR2 YYNGEE. Trimming took 0 bases from V and 6 from J; bases not matched to a gene: 4. The CDR3 is made up of 16 amino acids. The CDR3 loop reads CASSVGSGGAPGELFF. CDR3 DNA: TGTGCCAGCAGCGTAGGTAGCGGGGGGGCTCCCGGGGAGCTGTTTTTT.

The chain joins TRBV9 to TRBJ2-3; 10 bases are shared with TRBD1. CDR3 length: 15 amino acids. CDR1 is SGDLS, CDR2 YYNGEE, per germline. With 4 bases clipped from V and 4 bases from J, the junction kept 6 bases outside the gene matches. The CDR3 region is CASSPGGQGPDTQYF. CDR3 DNA: TGTGCCAGCAGCCCCGGGGGACAGGGGCCAGATACGCAGTATTTT.

The rearrangement links TRBV6-6 to TRBJ2-7, with D possibly matching TRBD1 (6 bases). With 7 bases removed from V and 6 bases from J, the gap between germline ends came to 10 bases. CDR1 and CDR2 from the germline V gene are MNHNY and SVGAGI (reference sequence). CDR3 length equals 11 residues. In DNA, the CDR3 is TGTGCCAGCACCCAGGGGAGCGAGCAGTACTTC. It codes for CASTQGSEQYF.

J is TRBJ1-5 and V is TRBV7-2, with unresolved D. V was pared by 0 bases and J by 2 bases, with 23 bases between. Germline values: CDR1 SGHTA, CDR2 FQGNSA. This CDR3 contains 20 residues. CDR3: CASSLAAKSTDDLGNQPQHF. CDR3 DNA: TGTGCCAGCAGCTTAGCCGCCAAGTCTACAGACGACTTGGGCAATCAGCCCCAGCATTTT.

V gene TRBV6-6 combines with J gene TRBJ1-5; 8 positions match TRBD1. The germline gives CDR1 MNHNY, CDR2 SVGAGI (reference sequence). There are 16 residues in the CDR3. J was trimmed by 0 bases and V by 6 bases; bases with no gene match: 7. The chain's CDR3 is CASSPDRGYSNQPQHF. The CDR3 DNA sequence: TGTGCCAGCAGCCCCGACAGGGGATATAGCAATCAGCCCCAGCATTTT.

The chain links TRBV9 to TRBJ2-7; weak D call: TRBD2 (6 bases). Trimming cost V 0 bases and J 2 bases, with 12 bases left between them. Germline CDR1 and CDR2: SGDLS and YYNGEE. The CDR3 length is 15 residues. CDR3 in amino acids: CASSVAAGLTYEQYF. The CDR3, as DNA: TGTGCCAGCAGCGTAGCTGCGGGGCTGACCTACGAGCAGTACTTC.

The V and J genes are TRBV5-8 and TRBJ1-1; the D gene is possibly TRBD1 (6 bases). The CDR3 loop spans 14 amino acids. Trimming left V 4 bases short and J 0 bases short, with 10 bases between. Per germline, CDR1 SGHTS and CDR2 YDEGEE. CDR3 residues: CASSRGQLNTEAFF. The CDR3 DNA follows: TGTGCCAGCAGCCGAGGACAGCTGAACACTGAAGCTTTCTTT.

This chain links TRBV7-2 with TRBJ1-1; D unresolved. This CDR3 is 16 amino acids long. Trimming removed 6 bases at V and 1 base at J, with 18 bases between. Per germline, CDR1 SGHTA and CDR2 FQGNSA. CDR3 nucleotide sequence: TGTGCCAGCAGTCTCAATACCGGACGGGCGAACACTGAAGCTTTCTTT. As protein: CASSLNTGRANTEAFF.

This rearrangement joins TRBV5-1 to TRBJ2-5, with D uncertain. V gave up 0 bases and J gave up 1 base, with 4 bases separating them. Germline CDR1 reads SGHRS; CDR2 reads YFSETQ. There are 13 residues in the CDR3. The CDR3 here is CASSLELQETQYF. As DNA, the CDR3 is TGCGCCAGCAGCTTGGAACTCCAAGAGACCCAGTACTTC.